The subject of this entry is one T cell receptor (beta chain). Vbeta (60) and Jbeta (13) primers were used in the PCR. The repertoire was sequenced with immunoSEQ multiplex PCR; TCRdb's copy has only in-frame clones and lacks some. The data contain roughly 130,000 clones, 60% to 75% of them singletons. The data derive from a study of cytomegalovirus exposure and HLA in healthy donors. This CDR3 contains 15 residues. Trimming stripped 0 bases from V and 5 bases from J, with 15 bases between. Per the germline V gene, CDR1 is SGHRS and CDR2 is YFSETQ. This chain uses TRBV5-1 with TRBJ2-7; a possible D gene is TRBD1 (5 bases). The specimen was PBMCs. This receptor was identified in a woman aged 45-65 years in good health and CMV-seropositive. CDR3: CASSLVAGSPNEQYF. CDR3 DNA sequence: TGCGCCAGCAGCTTGGTGGCAGGGTCCCCCAACGAGCAGTACTTC.